This passage covers 5 T cell receptor beta chains from one sample sequenced in a study of T cell repertoires in cytomegalovirus infection. These receptors' antigens are unknown. A single record per CDR3 protein comes from TCRdb applying MiXCR to the reads. The sample lists 900,000 to 950,000 distinct CDR3 sequences, 31% occurring once. The sequencing used cultured CD8+ T cells from PBMCs, collected from culture after CMV antigen stimulation. These receptors all stem from a human donor in good health (CMV status not recorded). Some clones in this sample may be carry-over from other donors' samples.

This clonotype was seen repeatedly, ten times or more. The chain links TRBV7-2 to TRBJ1-1, with 7 bases matching TRBD1. Germline CDR1 is SGHTA and CDR2 is FQGNSA. CDR3 length: 12 residues. The trim removed 5 bases at V and 10 bases at J, leaving 7 bases unmatched. CDR3 DNA sequence: TGTGCCAGCAGCCAGGGGGGGCTTGGAGCTTTCTTT. It codes for CASSQGGLGAFF.

This clonotype was found many times. The chain recombines TRBV7-9 with TRBJ1-2; D is undetermined. The germline gives CDR1 SEHNR, CDR2 FQNEAQ (reference sequence). This CDR3 comprises 14 residues. V lost 5 bases and J lost 4, with 14 bases in between. The CDR3 is CASSREGSLYGYTF. In nucleotides, the CDR3 is TGTGCCAGCAGCAGAGAGGGCAGCCTCTATGGCTACACCTTC.

The count of this clonotype is one. J is TRBJ2-7 and V is TRBV15; possibly TRBD2 for D (5 bases). The CDR3 length is 13 residues. Germline V CDR1 and CDR2: LNHNV, YYDKDF (reference sequence). Trimming took off 3 bases at V and 3 bases at J, with 9 bases between the two ends. Here the CDR3 DNA reads TGTGCCACCAGCAGGGGGAGCGGCTACGAGCAGTACTTC. Its protein is CATSRGSGYEQYF.

This clonotype appeared a few times. The rearrangement joins TRBV12-3 or TRBV12-4 to TRBJ2-7; TRBD2 might be the D (6 bases). The CDR3 has 15 amino acids. V lost 3 bases to trimming and J lost 4 bases, with 16 bases between them. The CDR3, as DNA: TGTGCCAGCAGTTTGGCGGGGAGAGGGGATTACGAGCAGTACGTC. Its translation is CASSLAGRGDYEQYV.

V gene TRBV7-6 combines with J gene TRBJ1-2; 7 nucleotides align to TRBD1. CDR3 length: 16 residues. CDR1 SGHVS and CDR2 FNYEAQ come from the germline V gene. Germline trimming cut 0 bases from V and 1 base from J; bases unmatched to any gene: 5. The CDR3, as DNA: TGTGCCAGCAGCTTAGCACCGGGACAGCTTAACTATGGCTACACCTTC. It yields the protein CASSLAPGQLNYGYTF.